These 3 T cell receptor beta chains were all obtained from the same sample, sequenced in a study of neoadjuvant nivolumab and ipilimumab in lung cancer. Libraries were prepared by immunoSEQ multiplex PCR; TCRdb keeps only in-frame clonotypes and omits some of them. Of 10,000 to 15,000 clones detected, roughly 70% appear once; the ten largest clones hold under 30%. The starting material was peripheral blood, obtained after neoadjuvant nivolumab, alone or with ipilimumab, at or shortly before surgery. All receptors derive from an adult with non-small cell lung cancer.

The chain carries TRBV29-1 and TRBJ1-2, with D perhaps TRBD1 (5 bases). CDR3 length: 14 residues. Germline V gene lookup returns CDR1 SQVTM and CDR2 ANQGSEA. V was shortened by 4 bases and J by 4 bases, with 16 bases between the two germline ends. CDR3 nucleotides: TGCAGCGTTGGTGGGGGGGACGGTGGCTATGGCTACACCTTC. Amino acid sequence: CSVGGGDGGYGYTF.

The chain is built from TRBV5-5 and TRBJ2-7; tentative D call: TRBD2 (5 bases). V was trimmed by 2 bases and J by 7 bases, leaving 22 bases between them. This CDR3 comprises 16 residues. The germline CDR1 and CDR2 sequences are SGHKS and YYEKEE (reference sequence). CDR3 residues: CASSFLPGGLTGEQYF. CDR3 DNA sequence: TGTGCCAGCAGCTTTCTCCCGGGCGGCTTGACGGGGGAGCAGTACTTC.

The chain links TRBV30 to TRBJ1-5; no firm D call. Germline V lookup: CDR1 GTSNPN, CDR2 SVGIG (reference sequence). V was pared by 5 bases and J by 5 bases, with 10 bases between. The CDR3 sequence is 12 residues long. The DNA for the CDR3 is TGTGCCTGGTCCGCTGCGGATCAGCCCCAGCATTTT. It codes for CAWSAADQPQHF.